This T cell receptor (beta chain) originates from a study of blood T cells in healthy people across ages. Study conclusions and caveats: CMV infection status of these donors was not known.

The use of a sample-barcoded 5' primer and a J-beta primer mix characterized a second PCR of roughly 7 to 12 cycles. TCRdb itself ran the 5' RACE reads through MiXCR, one entry per CDR3 protein. The table shows around 1,500,000 distinct CDR3 sequences, with roughly 27% occurring only once. Trimming pared 0 bases from V and 1 base from J, leaving 9 bases between. Germline CDR1 LNHNV, CDR2 YYDKDF (reference sequence). The CDR3 runs to 15 residues. At least 6 million PBMCs were isolated per sample. This clonotype was seen a few times. Antigen: not known. The TCR comes from a woman aged 30 to 39 in good health. V is TRBV15 and J is TRBJ1-2; D gene ambiguous. The sample consisted of blood. The CDR3 sequence: CATSRDGQINYGYTF. The CDR3 DNA is TGTGCCACCAGCAGAGATGGGCAGATTAACTATGGCTACACCTTC.